These T cell receptor beta chains were read from a single sample in a study of Graves' ophthalmopathy and Graves' hyperthyroidism. Each CDR3 protein is one row after TCRdb ran MiXCR on the multiplex PCR reads. Of about 600,000 distinct CDR3 sequences in the sample, roughly 40% were seen once. The sequencing input was peripheral blood or thyroid tissue (not recorded which). The receptors shown here come from an adult man with Graves' hyperthyroidism. Both conserved end residues are part of each CDR3. A D gene is named only where the DNA matches it firmly. Not all rows give a size; the values are once, few, many and, for expanded clones, a class.

TGTGCCAGCAGTAAGGGGGATGGCACTGAAGCTTTCTTT,CASSKGDGTEAFF,-,13,TRBV7-9,TRBJ1-1,once
TGCAGTGCCAAAGGGACAGGCACAGATACGCAGTATTTT,CSAKGTGTDTQYF,TRBD1,13,TRBV20-1,TRBJ2-3,-
TGTGCCAGCTCACCTGGGTTTGACTATGGCTACACCTTC,CASSPGFDYGYTF,-,13,TRBV18,TRBJ1-2,few
TGTGCCAGTAGTCCTGACGGGTTGGGTGGCTACACCTTC,CASSPDGLGGYTF,-,13,TRBV19,TRBJ1-2,few
TGTGCCTGGAGGTTAACCTACGAGCAGTACTTC,CAWRLTYEQYF,-,11,TRBV30,TRBJ2-7,-
TGTGCCAGCAGCTTAGCGATAGCGGGGGGTGATGCCCAGTACTTC,CASSLAIAGGDAQYF,TRBD2,15,TRBV7-2,TRBJ2-5,-
TGCAGTGCTAGAGACCGGACTGCGACCAACTATGGCTACACCTTC,CSARDRTATNYGYTF,-,15,TRBV20-1,TRBJ1-2,many
TGTGCCAGCAGAGACACAGGGGGCGGGGAAAAACTGTTTTTT,CASRDTGGGEKLFF,TRBD1,14,TRBV6-6,TRBJ1-4,-
TGTGCCAGCAGTTACTCGAATAGGGAGGCTAATGAAAAACTGTTTTTT,CASSYSNREANEKLFF,-,16,TRBV6-6,TRBJ1-4,few
TGTGCCAGCAGCCCTGGGACAGGGGAGGGAAAACTGTTTTTT,CASSPGTGEGKLFF,TRBD1,14,TRBV7-9,TRBJ1-4,many
TGTGCCAGCAGTGCGCGTACGGGAGCTTCCTACGAGCAGTACTTC,CASSARTGASYEQYF,-,15,TRBV2,TRBJ2-7,-
TGTGCCACCAGCAGAGTTACAGGGGTCTATGGCTACACCTTC,CATSRVTGVYGYTF,TRBD1,14,TRBV15,TRBJ1-2,many
TGTGCCAGCAGCAGAACAGGGCTTAGAGGCTCTGGAAACACCATATATTTT,CASSRTGLRGSGNTIYF,-,17,TRBV7-8,TRBJ1-3,-
TGTGCCACCCAGACAGGGGGCTACGAGCAGTACTTC,CATQTGGYEQYF,TRBD1,12,TRBV2,TRBJ2-7,-
TGTGCCACCAGTGATTCGGGGATTGAAGCTTTCTTT,CATSDSGIEAFF,-,12,TRBV24-1,TRBJ1-1,many
TGTGCCAGCAGCTTTGAGGGAGGGGAGGCATGTCATTTT,CASSFEGGEACHF,-,13,TRBV7-4,TRBJ1-5,-
TGTGCCAGCAGTTTCGTGGGACAGGGCAAATCACCCCTCCACTTT,CASSFVGQGKSPLHF,TRBD1,15,TRBV27,TRBJ1-6,many
TGTGCCAGCAGCCAAGATCAGGGACAGGGAGGTTATGGCTACACCTTC,CASSQDQGQGGYGYTF,TRBD1,16,TRBV4-2,TRBJ1-2,-
TGTGCCAGCAGCTTAGAAGGGGCAGGGCCGAACACTGAAGCTTTCTTT,CASSLEGAGPNTEAFF,-,16,TRBV11-3,TRBJ1-1,once
TGTGCTAGTGGTCCGGGACTAGCGGGGGGGCGGAGGTCCCAGTACTTC,CASGPGLAGGRRSQYF,TRBD2,16,TRBV12-5,TRBJ2-5,-
TGTGCTAGAGTGCCGGGAGGGTATGGCTACACCTTC,CARVPGGYGYTF,-,12,TRBV25-1,TRBJ1-2,once
TGTGCCAGTTTACCCGCCGGGACTAGCACAGATACGCAGTATTTT,CASLPAGTSTDTQYF,-,15,TRBV15,TRBJ2-3,-
TGTGCCAGCAGCTTAGTGACGGGAGTAGGTTTTGAGCAGTTTTTT,CASSLVTGVGFEQFF,-,15,TRBV7-8,TRBJ2-2,-
TGCGCCAGCAGCCAGGACGCCTCTGGGGCCAACGTCCTGACTTTC,CASSQDASGANVLTF,-,15,TRBV4-1,TRBJ2-6,-
TGTGCCAGCAGTAGAAAGTACCAAGAGACCCAGTACTTC,CASSRKYQETQYF,-,13,TRBV12-3/TRBV12-4,TRBJ2-5,many
TGTGCCTGGAGCAGGGTGAACACTGAAGCTTTCTTT,CAWSRVNTEAFF,-,12,TRBV30,TRBJ1-1,many
TGTGCCAGCAGCTTAGATCGGGGGGGCCTGAATGAGCAGTTCTTC,CASSLDRGGLNEQFF,TRBD2,15,TRBV7-9,TRBJ2-1,-
TGTGCCAGCAGCCAATATTTTCTGGGACAGAGGCTCATCTCAGCATACCAAGAGACCCAGTACTTC,CASSQYFLGQRLISAYQETQYF,TRBD1,22,TRBV7-2,TRBJ2-5,-
TGTGCCAGCAGTGGCTATACCGGGACAGGACTATACGAGCAGTACTTC,CASSGYTGTGLYEQYF,TRBD1,16,TRBV25-1,TRBJ2-7,many
TGTGCCAGCAGCTTAGCGGGTAGCGGGAGGACGGAGACCCAGTACTTC,CASSLAGSGRTETQYF,TRBD2,16,TRBV7-2,TRBJ2-5,many
TGTGCCAGCAGTGGGACTAGTGCGGAGCAGTACTTC,CASSGTSAEQYF,TRBD2,12,TRBV2,TRBJ2-7,many
TGTGCCAGCAGTGCTCTGACAGGCACAAATCAGCCCCAGCATTTT,CASSALTGTNQPQHF,-,15,TRBV28,TRBJ1-5,-
TGTGCCAGCAGTCTCACCGGGACAGGGTCTTACGAGCGGTACTTC,CASSLTGTGSYERYF,TRBD1,15,TRBV7-6,TRBJ2-7,-
TGTGCCATCAGTGAGTCGAGGCAGGGGCCCTACGAGCAGTACTTC,CAISESRQGPYEQYF,-,15,TRBV10-3,TRBJ2-7,many
TGTGCCAGCAGTTCTTTAGCGGGAGGGGAGCAGTACTTC,CASSSLAGGEQYF,TRBD2,13,TRBV6-6,TRBJ2-7,-
TGTGCCACCAGTGCTGGACCGGGACAGGGCCTCTATGGCTACACCTTC,CATSAGPGQGLYGYTF,TRBD1,16,TRBV24-1,TRBJ1-2,-
TGCGCCAACAGCTCACAGGGAACTGGAAACACCATATATTTT,CANSSQGTGNTIYF,-,14,TRBV5-1,TRBJ1-3,once
TGCAGCGTTGACACCGGTGTTGAGACCCAGTACTTC,CSVDTGVETQYF,-,12,TRBV29-1,TRBJ2-5,many
TGCGCCAGCAGCTTGGCTGAGGCGTATGGCTACACCTTC,CASSLAEAYGYTF,-,13,TRBV5-1,TRBJ1-2,many
TGTGCCAGCAGGGAACAGGGGGCTTTCAATCAGCCCCAGCATTTT,CASREQGAFNQPQHF,TRBD1,15,TRBV2,TRBJ1-5,many
TGTGCCATCAGTGAATTGCTGACAGGGGAATCCGAGCAGTACTTC,CAISELLTGESEQYF,TRBD1,15,TRBV10-3,TRBJ2-7,-
TGTGCCAGCAGCCAAGATTTAGCGACTCAAGAGACCCAGTACTTC,CASSQDLATQETQYF,-,15,TRBV3-1,TRBJ2-5,few
TGTGCCAGTAGTATAGGGAACAGGGGAAGTGGAAACACCATATATTTT,CASSIGNRGSGNTIYF,TRBD1,16,TRBV19,TRBJ1-3,-
TGCAGCGTTGCCCCAGGGGGCAGAGGGCCAGAAAAACTGTTTTTT,CSVAPGGRGPEKLFF,TRBD1,15,TRBV29-1,TRBJ1-4,-
TGCAGTGCTACAAGCGGGGGACCCTCTAACACAGATACGCAGTATTTT,CSATSGGPSNTDTQYF,TRBD2,16,TRBV20-1,TRBJ2-3,-
TGTGCCTGGAGCCCCCTCAGGGGCTACGAGCAGTACTTC,CAWSPLRGYEQYF,-,13,TRBV30,TRBJ2-7,few